The 11 T cell receptor beta chains listed next were all sequenced from one sample in a study of cytotoxic CD8 clonotypes in ibrutinib-treated CLL (TCRdb year 2021). Library preparation used the immunoSEQ multiplex PCR assay. TCRdb re-hosts the immuneACCESS table, in-frame sequences only. Its copies lack some clones; in the studies checked, an unresolved V gene accounts for under half of them, and the cause for the rest is not known. This sample holds about 140,000 clones; 65% to 85% were observed only once. The ten largest clones capture 7.6% of the sample. Sample: PBMCs, taken after 36 months of ibrutinib treatment. The source of these receptors is a human donor with chronic lymphocytic leukemia.

The J gene is TRBJ2-4, the V gene TRBV5-1; D ambiguous. V was clipped by 0 bases and J by 0 bases, with 7 bases between them. Germline assignment: CDR1 SGHRS and CDR2 YFSETQ. This CDR3 is built from 15 residues. The CDR3 here is CASSLGVGAKNIQYF. CDR3 bases: TGCGCCAGCAGCTTGGGGGTTGGAGCCAAAAACATTCAGTACTTC. The whole variable domain, remainder taken from reference TRBV5-1 and TRBJ2-4, is KAGVTQTPRYLIKTRGQQVTLSCSPISGHRSVSWYQQTPGQGLQFLFEYFSETQRNKGNFPGRFSGRQFSNSRSEMNVSTLELGDSALYLCASSLGVGAKNIQYFGAGTRLSVL.

This clone was recorded a few times. V and J are TRBV5-1 and TRBJ1-5, with no clear D. V lost 0 bases, J lost 8 bases, and 9 bases lay in between. CDR3 size: 13 residues. Looked up from germline, CDR1 is SGHRS and CDR2 is YFSETQ. The CDR3 nucleotides read TGCGCCAGCAGCTTGGGCGGAGAAGAGCCCCAGCATTTT. It translates to CASSLGGEEPQHF.

The rearrangement links TRBV27 to TRBJ2-3; D remains ambiguous. The CDR3 covers 13 residues. V dropped 7 bases and J dropped 5 bases, with 13 bases sitting between them. CDR1 is MNHEY, CDR2 SMNVEV, per germline (reference sequence). CDR3: CASTPYGLDTQYF. The DNA for the CDR3 is TGTGCCAGCACCCCTTACGGGCTAGATACGCAGTATTTT.

The rearrangement links TRBV5-1 to TRBJ1-1; 7 bases map to TRBD1. Trimming took 2 bases from V and 2 from J; bases not matched to a gene: 6. The CDR3 is 15 residues long. CDR1 is SGHRS, CDR2 YFSETQ, per germline. The CDR3 region is CASSFPQGLNTEAFF. Written as DNA, the CDR3 is TGCGCCAGCAGCTTCCCACAGGGGCTTAACACTGAAGCTTTCTTT. Combining the CDR3 with reference TRBV5-1 and TRBJ1-1 gives the whole variable domain KAGVTQTPRYLIKTRGQQVTLSCSPISGHRSVSWYQQTPGQGLQFLFEYFSETQRNKGNFPGRFSGRQFSNSRSEMNVSTLELGDSALYLCASSFPQGLNTEAFFGQGTRLTVV.

The table lists this clone with a count of one. This sample also contains other DNA sequences that code for the same CDR3. The rearrangement uses TRBV28 and TRBJ2-7; D remains ambiguous. This CDR3 comprises 11 residues. Germline V gene data show CDR1 as MDHEN and CDR2 as SYDVKM. The V end was cut by 3 bases, the J end by 4 bases, with 4 bases between. CDR3 in amino acids: CASSLGYEQYF. In DNA form, the CDR3 reads TGTGCCAGCAGTTTGGGATACGAGCAGTACTTC.

V gene TRBV18 combines with J gene TRBJ1-5, with D hard to call. CDR3 length: 15 residues. Looked up from germline, CDR1 is KGHSH and CDR2 is LQKENI. The ends were cut back, 1 base at V and 7 bases at J, with 14 bases in the middle. DNA of the CDR3: TGTGCCAGCTCACCACAGCCCAGGACGGGACAGCCCCAGCATTTT. It yields the protein CASSPQPRTGQPQHF.

V gene TRBV29-1 combines with J gene TRBJ2-7, with D possibly matching TRBD2 (5 bases). Germline V gives CDR1 SQVTM, CDR2 ANQGSEA. The CDR3 contains 14 residues. The V and J ends lost 4 bases and 1 base respectively, with 14 bases between them. The CDR3 spells CSVVPPEGSYEQYF. The CDR3 DNA follows: TGCAGCGTTGTTCCCCCAGAGGGATCCTACGAGCAGTACTTC.

V and J are TRBV19 and TRBJ1-1; 8 bases are a match to TRBD1. In germline, CDR1 is LNHDA, CDR2 SQIVND (reference sequence). The V gene end was trimmed by 3 bases and the J gene end by 0 bases; junction bases not matched to a gene: 0. The CDR3 totals 14 residues. CDR3 amino acids: CASSMGQVNTEAFF. The DNA of the CDR3 is TGTGCCAGTAGTATGGGACAGGTGAACACTGAAGCTTTCTTT. Full variable domain (remainder filled in from reference TRBV19 and TRBJ1-1): DGGITQSPKYLFRKEGQNVTLSCEQNLNHDAMYWYRQDPGQGLRLIYYSQIVNDFQKGDIAEGYSVSREKKESFPLTVTSAQKNPTAFYLCASSMGQVNTEAFFGQGTRLTVV.

The gene calls are TRBV15 and TRBJ2-1, with a tentative D call TRBD1 (6 bases). The CDR3 spans 13 residues. Germline V gives CDR1 LNHNV, CDR2 YYDKDF (reference sequence). Deletions cut 6 bases from V and 2 bases from J, with 8 bases between. CDR3 protein: CATRRGTYNEQFF. CDR3 bases: TGTGCCACCAGGAGGGGGACCTACAATGAGCAGTTCTTC.

The chain uses TRBV2 and TRBJ1-1, with D unclear. The CDR3 extends over 18 amino acids. Trimming cost V 3 bases and J 1 base, with 21 bases left between them. The V gene's germline CDR1 is SNHLY and CDR2 FYNNEI. CDR3: CASSDLRFYGVSNTEAFF. The CDR3, as DNA: TGTGCCAGCAGTGACCTTCGGTTCTATGGGGTTTCGAACACTGAAGCTTTCTTT.

The J gene is TRBJ2-1, the V gene TRBV28; 7 positions match TRBD1. V lost 4 bases, J lost 13 bases, and 10 bases stayed unmatched. This CDR3 is built from 13 residues. Germline V CDR1 and CDR2: MDHEN, SYDVKM. The DNA of the CDR3 is TGTGCCAGCAGTTGGACAGGCCTCAGGAGACAGTTCTTC. Amino acid sequence: CASSWTGLRRQFF.